Below are 21 T cell receptor beta chains sequenced from a single sample in a study of Graves' ophthalmopathy and Graves' hyperthyroidism. The authors amplified TCR beta CDR3 regions, and they did so from RNA transcripts for repertoire sequencing. Second-round multiplex PCR came after a first-round RT-PCR that employed HTBI primers. TCRdb analysed the multiplex PCR reads with MiXCR anew, one entry per CDR3 protein. The sample records over a million distinct CDR3 sequences, less than 45% being singletons. Sequencing was carried out using peripheral blood or thyroid tissue (not recorded which). The source is an adult man with Graves' hyperthyroidism.

In this sample, this clonotype turned up a few times. V gene TRBV4-3 combines with J gene TRBJ1-4; D is possibly TRBD1 (6 bases). In germline, CDR1 is LGHNA, CDR2 YSLEER. This CDR3 is built from 15 residues. Trimming left V 3 bases short and J 4 bases short, with 12 bases between. CDR3 nucleotides: TGCGCCAGCAGCCACGTCGACAGGATTAATGAAAAACTGTTTTTT. It is translated as CASSHVDRINEKLFF.

At least ten counts were recorded for this clonotype. The rearrangement links TRBV28 to TRBJ1-2; D gene ambiguous. Germline V lookup: CDR1 MDHEN, CDR2 SYDVKM. Trimming cost V 7 bases and J 5 bases, with 11 bases left between them. This CDR3 comprises 12 residues. CDR3 protein: CASNSGPYGYTF. Written as DNA, the CDR3 is TGTGCCAGCAATTCGGGTCCGTATGGCTACACCTTC.

The V gene is TRBV5-6, the J gene TRBJ2-5; TRBD2 agrees at 13 bases. J was trimmed by 5 bases and V by 4 bases; bases with no gene match: 14. Germline values: CDR1 SGHDT, CDR2 YYEEEE. CDR3 length: 18 residues. This CDR3 is CASSRRTSGRRVRETQYF. DNA for the CDR3: TGTGCCAGCAGCCGCAGGACTAGCGGGAGACGGGTGCGGGAGACCCAGTACTTC.

Remarks on this clonotype: A much larger clone differs by one base, so this may be a read error. This chain links TRBV3-1 with TRBJ2-5; D unclear. CDR1 and CDR2 from the germline V gene are LGHDT and YNNKEL (reference sequence). This CDR3 is 12 amino acids long. Trimming removed 0 bases at V and 7 bases at J, with 6 bases between. CDR3: CASSQDHGTQYF. CDR3 nucleotide sequence: TGTGCCAGCAGCCAAGATCATGGGACCCAGTACTTC.

Turning to this clonotype: One base away lies a much larger clone, so this may be a sequencing read error. The chain is built from TRBV5-1 and TRBJ1-6; D gene uncertain. This CDR3 contains 17 residues. Trimming pared 6 bases from V and 0 bases from J, leaving 16 bases between. Germline CDR1 reads SGHRS; CDR2 reads YFSETQ. The CDR3 DNA is TGCGCCAGCAACATGAGGTCGCCGAGCTCCTATAATTCACCCCTCCACTTT. Translating it yields CASNMRSPSSYNSPLHF.

V gene TRBV7-2 combines with J gene TRBJ2-5; D is perhaps TRBD1 (6 bases). CDR3 length equals 14 residues. V lost 4 bases and J lost 1, with 10 bases in between. Germline values: CDR1 SGHTA, CDR2 FQGNSA. CDR3 nucleotide sequence: TGTGCCAGCAGCTCAGGGGCCCTCCAAGAGACCCAGTACTTC. This codes for CASSSGALQETQYF.

This sequence joins TRBV11-1 and TRBJ2-7; 14 bases agree with TRBD2. CDR1 is SGHAT and CDR2 is FQDESV in the germline V gene (reference sequence). This CDR3 is 16 amino acids long. V lost 6 bases and J lost 7; bases outside the gene matches: 11. DNA for the CDR3: TGTGCCAGCAGTCCTGGGACTAGCGGGGGAGCGAAGGAGCAGTACTTC. Encoded protein: CASSPGTSGGAKEQYF.

As to this clonotype: The junction departs from the called germline gene at one end, perhaps through a read error. This sequence joins TRBV10-1 and TRBJ2-7, with 9 bases fitting TRBD1. From germline, CDR1 is WNHNN and CDR2 SYGVQD (reference sequence). The CDR3 is 17 residues long. CDR3 protein: CATSDPAGQGSVYEQYF. CDR3 coding DNA: TGTGCCACCAGTGATCCTGCGGGACAGGGTTCGGTCTACGAGCAGTACTTC.

The V call is TRBV7-9, the J call TRBJ1-1; D unresolved. CDR3 size: 13 residues. Germline CDR1 reads SEHNR; CDR2 reads FQNEAQ (reference sequence). Written as DNA, the CDR3 is TGTGCTACAAAAAGTGGGTTGAACACTGAAGCTTTCTTT. This translates into CATKSGLNTEAFF.

The chain links TRBV12-3 or TRBV12-4 to TRBJ2-7, with 9 nucleotides matching TRBD1. With V trimmed by 0 bases and J by 5 bases, 14 bases remained unmatched. The CDR3 contains 18 residues. CDR3 in amino acids: CASSLAYPQRDRVHEQYF. The CDR3, as DNA: TGTGCCAGCAGTTTAGCGTACCCCCAACGGGACAGGGTCCACGAGCAGTACTTC.

The chain recombines TRBV15 with TRBJ1-2, with no clear D. There are 11 residues in the CDR3. Trimming shortened V by 0 bases and J by 9 bases, and 5 bases separated the two germline ends. The germline gives CDR1 LNHNV, CDR2 YYDKDF (reference sequence). The CDR3 DNA sequence: TGTGCCACCAGCAGAGATAAGCGCTACACCTTC. It yields the protein CATSRDKRYTF.

The V and J genes are TRBV6-6 and TRBJ1-1; TRBD1 matches 10 bases. Germline CDR1 and CDR2: MNHNY and SVGAGI (reference sequence). V shed 3 bases and J 1 base; nucleotides not matched to a gene: 8. The CDR3 runs to 17 residues. The CDR3 loop is CASSYPGTGDRNTEAFF. The CDR3 bases are TGTGCCAGCAGTTATCCCGGGACAGGGGACCGGAACACTGAAGCTTTCTTT.

This clonotype occurred many times. This chain joins TRBV12-3 or TRBV12-4 and TRBJ1-2, with D uncertain. The V and J ends lost 10 bases and 0 bases respectively, with 6 bases between them. This CDR3 spans 11 amino acids. This CDR3 is CATAANYGYTF. CDR3 in DNA: TGTGCCACAGCCGCTAACTATGGCTACACCTTC.

The table lists this clonotype with a few counts. V and J are TRBV11-2 and TRBJ2-6; 10 bases match TRBD2. V shed 5 bases, J shed 0 bases, and the junction held 10 bases outside the gene matches. Germline V lookup: CDR1 SGHAT, CDR2 FQNNGV. This CDR3 is built from 19 residues. CDR3 in amino acids: CASSPQREGRISGANVLTF. CDR3 in DNA: TGTGCCAGCAGCCCCCAGCGGGAGGGCCGCATCTCTGGGGCCAACGTCCTGACTTTC.

The chain has TRBV19 and TRBJ2-5, with 10 bases fitting TRBD2. The ends lost 4 bases at V and 5 bases at J; junction bases unmatched: 10. The CDR3 sequence is 16 residues long. Germline V gene sequence: CDR1 LNHDA, CDR2 SQIVND (reference sequence). Here the CDR3 reads CASSKRGSGRGETQYF. The CDR3 region has the DNA TGTGCCAGTAGTAAACGCGGAAGCGGGAGGGGCGAGACCCAGTACTTC.

This clonotype was counted at least ten times. The chain links TRBV25-1 to TRBJ1-2; D not certain. There are 12 residues in the CDR3. The germline V and J ends were trimmed by 3 bases and 5 bases, with 7 bases remaining between them. From germline, CDR1 is MGHDK and CDR2 SYGVNS. CDR3 DNA: TGTGCCAGCAGTGAGGGTGGTTATGGCTACACCTTC. This gives the protein CASSEGGYGYTF.

This clonotype was picked up many times. The chain recombines TRBV7-2 with TRBJ2-7; TRBD1 is a possible D gene (5 bases). The V end lost 2 bases, the J end lost 3 bases, and 11 bases lay between the germline ends. The CDR3 covers 14 residues. CDR1 SGHTA and CDR2 FQGNSA come from the germline V gene. In DNA form, the CDR3 reads TGTGCCAGCAGCTTAAAGGGGTCGGGCTACGAGCAGTACTTC. Protein product: CASSLKGSGYEQYF.

The table lists this clonotype with many counts. DNA for the CDR3: TGCAGCGCGAGGTCTCCGGGACAGAATGAAAAACTGTTTTTT. Protein sequence: CSARSPGQNEKLFF. The chain couples TRBV29-1 to TRBJ1-4, with 7 bases fitting TRBD1. The junction had 10 bases not matched to a gene; V was cut back by 7 bases and J by 5 bases. Germline CDR1 is SQVTM and CDR2 is ANQGSEA. This CDR3 has 14 amino acids.

This CDR3 is CAWTFGYEQYF. CDR3 in DNA: TGTGCCTGGACCTTCGGGTACGAGCAGTACTTC. The rearrangement uses TRBV30 and TRBJ2-7; D gene ambiguous. Trimming stripped 4 bases from V and 4 bases from J, with 8 bases between. Germline lookup yields CDR1 GTSNPN and CDR2 SVGIG (reference sequence). The CDR3 loop spans 11 amino acids.

The chain combines TRBV2 with TRBJ1-2; 8 nucleotides match TRBD1. The trim removed 5 bases at V and 7 bases at J, leaving 6 bases unmatched. The CDR3 runs 13 residues. Germline assignment: CDR1 SNHLY and CDR2 FYNNEI. CDR3 protein: CASSRGGTGGYTF. For the CDR3, the DNA is TGTGCCAGCAGTCGAGGGGGGACAGGTGGCTACACCTTC.

The chain is built from TRBV10-3 and TRBJ2-3, with 7 nucleotides matching TRBD1. V gave up 3 bases and J gave up 1 base; unmatched junction bases: 1. Germline V gene lookup returns CDR1 ENHRY and CDR2 SYGVKD. This CDR3 comprises 14 residues. CDR3 sequence reads: CAISDGTGTDTQYF. Written as DNA, the CDR3 is TGTGCCATCAGTGATGGGACAGGCACAGATACGCAGTATTTT.